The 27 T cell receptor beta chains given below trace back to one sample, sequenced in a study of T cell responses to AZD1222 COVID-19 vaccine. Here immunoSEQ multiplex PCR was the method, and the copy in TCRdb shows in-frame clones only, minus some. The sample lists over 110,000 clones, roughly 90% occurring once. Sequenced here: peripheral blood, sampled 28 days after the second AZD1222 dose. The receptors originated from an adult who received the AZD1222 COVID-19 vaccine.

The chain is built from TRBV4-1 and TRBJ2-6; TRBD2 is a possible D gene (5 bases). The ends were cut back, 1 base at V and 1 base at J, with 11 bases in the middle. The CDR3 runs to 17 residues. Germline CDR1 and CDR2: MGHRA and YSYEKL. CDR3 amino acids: CASSQVDRGSGANVLTF. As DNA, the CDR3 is TGCGCCAGCAGCCAAGTTGATCGAGGGTCTGGGGCCAACGTCCTGACTTTC.

CDR3 in amino acids: CASSLRQVRSYEQYV. The CDR3 DNA reads as TGTGCCAGCAGCCTCAGGCAGGTGCGCTCCTACGAGCAGTACGTC. V usage is TRBV5-6 and J usage is TRBJ2-7; D ambiguous. This CDR3 is 15 amino acids long. V lost 4 bases, J lost 0 bases, and 14 bases lay in between. CDR1 and CDR2 (germline): SGHDT, YYEEEE.

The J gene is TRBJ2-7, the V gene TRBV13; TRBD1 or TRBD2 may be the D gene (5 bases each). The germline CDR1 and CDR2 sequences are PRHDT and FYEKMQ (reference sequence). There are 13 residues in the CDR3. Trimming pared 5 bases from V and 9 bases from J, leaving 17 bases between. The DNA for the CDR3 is TGTGCCAGCAGCCTCCTGGGACGGGTTCTGCAGTACTTC. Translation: CASSLLGRVLQYF.

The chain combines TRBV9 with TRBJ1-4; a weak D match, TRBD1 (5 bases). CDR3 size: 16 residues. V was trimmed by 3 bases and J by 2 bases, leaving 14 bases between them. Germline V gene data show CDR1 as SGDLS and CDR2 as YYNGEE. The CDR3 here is CASSGQTGTTNEKLFF. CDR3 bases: TGTGCCAGCAGCGGTCAAACCGGGACCACTAATGAAAAACTGTTTTTT. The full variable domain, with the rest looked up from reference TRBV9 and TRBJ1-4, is DSGVTQTPKHLITATGQRVTLRCSPRSGDLSVYWYQQSLDQGLQFLIQYYNGEERAKGNILERFSAQQFPDLHSELNLSSLELGDSALYFCASSGQTGTTNEKLFFGSGTQLSVL.

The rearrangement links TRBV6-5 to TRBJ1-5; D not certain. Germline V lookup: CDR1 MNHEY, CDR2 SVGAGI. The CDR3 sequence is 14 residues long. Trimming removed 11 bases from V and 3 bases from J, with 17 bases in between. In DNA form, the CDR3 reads TGTGCCTCTTTGGCCCTAACAAACAATCAGCCCCAGCATTTT. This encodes CASLALTNNQPQHF.

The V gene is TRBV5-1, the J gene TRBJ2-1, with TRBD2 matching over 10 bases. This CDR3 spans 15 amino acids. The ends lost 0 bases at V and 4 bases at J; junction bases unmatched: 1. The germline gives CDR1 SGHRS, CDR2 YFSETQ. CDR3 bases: TGCGCCAGCAGCTTGGAAGCGGGAGGGTACAATGAGCAGTTCTTC. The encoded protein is CASSLEAGGYNEQFF.

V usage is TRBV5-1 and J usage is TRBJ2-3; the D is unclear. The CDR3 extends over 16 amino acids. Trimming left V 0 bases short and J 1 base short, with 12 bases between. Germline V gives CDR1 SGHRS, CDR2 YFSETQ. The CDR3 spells CASSLDRAGRTDTQYF. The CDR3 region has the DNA TGCGCCAGCAGCTTGGATCGGGCAGGCCGCACAGATACGCAGTATTTT.

Written as DNA, the CDR3 is TGTGCCAGCAGCCATGCCCCGGGACGCTCGAACACTGAAGCTTTCTTT. Protein: CASSHAPGRSNTEAFF. The genes are TRBV3-1 (or the pseudogene TRBV3-2) and TRBJ1-1; D may be TRBD1 (5 bases). Per the germline V gene, CDR1 is LGHDT and CDR2 is YNNKEL (reference sequence). Trimming cost V 3 bases and J 1 base, with 15 bases left between them. This CDR3 has 16 amino acids.

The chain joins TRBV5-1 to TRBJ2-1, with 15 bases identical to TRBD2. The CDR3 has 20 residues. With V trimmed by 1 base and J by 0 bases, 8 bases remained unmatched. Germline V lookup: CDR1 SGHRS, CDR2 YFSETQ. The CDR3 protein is CASSLLGLAGGSSSYNEQFF. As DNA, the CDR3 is TGCGCCAGCAGCTTGTTAGGACTAGCGGGGGGGTCGAGCTCCTACAATGAGCAGTTCTTC.

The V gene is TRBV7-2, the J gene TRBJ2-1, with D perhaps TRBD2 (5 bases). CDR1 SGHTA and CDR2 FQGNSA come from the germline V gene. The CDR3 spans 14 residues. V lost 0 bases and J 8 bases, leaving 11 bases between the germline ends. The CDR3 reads CASSLARVSYEQFF. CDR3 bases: TGTGCCAGCAGCTTAGCGCGGGTCTCTTATGAGCAGTTCTTC. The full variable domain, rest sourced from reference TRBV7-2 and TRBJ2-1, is GAGVSQSPSNKVTEKGKDVELRCDPISGHTALYWYRQSLGQGLEFLIYFQGNSAPDKSGLPSDRFSAERTGGSVSTLTIQRTQQEDSAVYLCASSLARVSYEQFFGPGTRLTVL.

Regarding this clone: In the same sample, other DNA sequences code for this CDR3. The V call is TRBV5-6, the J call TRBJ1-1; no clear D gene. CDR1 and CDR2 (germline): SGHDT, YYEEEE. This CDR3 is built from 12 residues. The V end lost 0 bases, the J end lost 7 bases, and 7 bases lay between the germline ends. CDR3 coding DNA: TGTGCCAGCAGCTTGGCCTGGGGTGAAGCTTTCTTT. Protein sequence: CASSLAWGEAFF.

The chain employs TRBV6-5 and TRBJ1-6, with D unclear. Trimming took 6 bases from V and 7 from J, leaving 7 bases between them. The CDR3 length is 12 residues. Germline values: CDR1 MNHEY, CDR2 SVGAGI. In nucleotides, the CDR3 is TGTGCCAGCAGACCACAGAATTCACCCCTCCACTTT. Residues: CASRPQNSPLHF.

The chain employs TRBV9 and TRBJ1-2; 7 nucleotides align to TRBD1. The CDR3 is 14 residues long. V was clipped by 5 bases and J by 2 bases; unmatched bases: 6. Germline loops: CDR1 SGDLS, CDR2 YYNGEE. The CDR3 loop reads CASSETGANYGYTF. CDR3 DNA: TGTGCCAGCAGTGAAACAGGGGCGAACTATGGCTACACCTTC. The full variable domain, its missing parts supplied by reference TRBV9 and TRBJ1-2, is DSGVTQTPKHLITATGQRVTLRCSPRSGDLSVYWYQQSLDQGLQFLIQYYNGEERAKGNILERFSAQQFPDLHSELNLSSLELGDSALYFCASSETGANYGYTFGSGTRLTVV.

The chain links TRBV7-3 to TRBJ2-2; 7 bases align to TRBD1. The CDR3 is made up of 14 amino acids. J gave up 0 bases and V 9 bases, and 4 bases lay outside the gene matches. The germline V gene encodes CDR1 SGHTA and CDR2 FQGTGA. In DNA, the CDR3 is TGTGCCAGTTCAGGGGGACCGAACACCGGGGAGCTGTTTTTT. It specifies CASSGGPNTGELFF.

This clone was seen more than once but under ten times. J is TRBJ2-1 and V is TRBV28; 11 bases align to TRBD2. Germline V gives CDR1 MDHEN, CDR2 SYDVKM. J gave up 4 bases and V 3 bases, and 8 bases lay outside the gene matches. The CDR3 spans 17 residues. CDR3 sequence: CASSLETSGGRYNEQFF. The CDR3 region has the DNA TGTGCCAGCAGTTTGGAAACTAGCGGGGGTCGTTACAATGAGCAGTTCTTC.

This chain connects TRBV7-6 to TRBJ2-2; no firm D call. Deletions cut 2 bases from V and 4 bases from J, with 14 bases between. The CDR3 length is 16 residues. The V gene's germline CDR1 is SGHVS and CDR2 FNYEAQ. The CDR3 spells CASSLQPGSGTGELFF. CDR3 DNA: TGTGCCAGCAGCTTACAGCCCGGGTCGGGCACCGGGGAGCTGTTTTTT.

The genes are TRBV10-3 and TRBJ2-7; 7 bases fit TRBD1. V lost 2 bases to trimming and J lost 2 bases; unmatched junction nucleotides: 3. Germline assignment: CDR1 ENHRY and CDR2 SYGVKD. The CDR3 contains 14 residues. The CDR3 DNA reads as TGTGCCATCAGTGAGGGACAGGCACCCTACGAGCAGTACTTC. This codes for CAISEGQAPYEQYF.

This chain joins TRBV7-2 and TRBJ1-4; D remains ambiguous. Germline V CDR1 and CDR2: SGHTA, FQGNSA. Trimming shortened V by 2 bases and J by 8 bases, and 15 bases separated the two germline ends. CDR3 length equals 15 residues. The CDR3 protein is CASSLKHAREEKLFF. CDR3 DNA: TGTGCCAGCAGCTTAAAACACGCCCGGGAAGAAAAACTGTTTTTT.

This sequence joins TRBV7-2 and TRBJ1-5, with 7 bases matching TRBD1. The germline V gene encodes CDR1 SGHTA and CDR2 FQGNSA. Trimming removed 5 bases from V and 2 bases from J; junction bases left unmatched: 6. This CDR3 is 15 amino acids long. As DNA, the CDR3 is TGTGCCAGCAGCCTAACGGGACAGCGCAATCAGCCCCAGCATTTT. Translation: CASSLTGQRNQPQHF. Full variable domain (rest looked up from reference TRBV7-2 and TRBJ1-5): GAGVSQSPSNKVTEKGKDVELRCDPISGHTALYWYRQSLGQGLEFLIYFQGNSAPDKSGLPSDRFSAERTGGSVSTLTIQRTQQEDSAVYLCASSLTGQRNQPQHFGDGTRLSIL.

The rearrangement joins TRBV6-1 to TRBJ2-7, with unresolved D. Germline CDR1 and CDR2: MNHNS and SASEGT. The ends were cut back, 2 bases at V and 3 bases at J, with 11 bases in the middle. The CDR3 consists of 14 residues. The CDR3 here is CASSERVGLYEQYV. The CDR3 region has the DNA TGTGCCAGCAGTGAAAGAGTCGGGCTCTACGAGCAGTACGTC.

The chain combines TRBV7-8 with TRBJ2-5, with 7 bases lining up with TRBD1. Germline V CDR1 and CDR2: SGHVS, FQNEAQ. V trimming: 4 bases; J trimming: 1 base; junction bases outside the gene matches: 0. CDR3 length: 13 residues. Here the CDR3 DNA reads TGTGCCAGCAGCTGGGACAGCCAAGAGACCCAGTACTTC. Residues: CASSWDSQETQYF.

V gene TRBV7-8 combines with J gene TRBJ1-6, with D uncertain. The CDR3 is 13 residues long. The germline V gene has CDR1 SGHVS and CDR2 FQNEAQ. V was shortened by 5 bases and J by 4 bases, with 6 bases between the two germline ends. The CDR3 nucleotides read TGTGCCAGCAGCCCGCCATATAATTCACCCCTCCACTTT. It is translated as CASSPPYNSPLHF. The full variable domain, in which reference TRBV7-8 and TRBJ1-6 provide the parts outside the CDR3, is GAGVSQSPRYKVAKRGQDVALRCDPISGHVSLFWYQQALGQGPEFLTYFQNEAQLDKSGLPSDRFFAERPEGSVSTLKIQRTQQEDSAVYLCASSPPYNSPLHFGNGTRLTVT.

The CDR3 DNA sequence: TGTGCCAGTAGTCTAGCGGCGGGGTCGGTAGTCTACGAGCAGTACTTC. Protein sequence: CASSLAAGSVVYEQYF. This sequence joins TRBV19 and TRBJ2-7; 7 nucleotides line up with TRBD2. The germline V gene encodes CDR1 LNHDA and CDR2 SQIVND (reference sequence). The CDR3 has 16 amino acids. J gave up 3 bases and V 5 bases, and 13 bases lay outside the gene matches.

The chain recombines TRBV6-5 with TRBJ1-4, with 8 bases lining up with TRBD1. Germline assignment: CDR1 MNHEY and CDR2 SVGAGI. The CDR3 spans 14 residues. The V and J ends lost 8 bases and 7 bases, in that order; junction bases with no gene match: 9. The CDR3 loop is CASGHRGAGEKLFF. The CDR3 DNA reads TGTGCCAGCGGCCACAGGGGGGCCGGTGAAAAACTGTTTTTT.

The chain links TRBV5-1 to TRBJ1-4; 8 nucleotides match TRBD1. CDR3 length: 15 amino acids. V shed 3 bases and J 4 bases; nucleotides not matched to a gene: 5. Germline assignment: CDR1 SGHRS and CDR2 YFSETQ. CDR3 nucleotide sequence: TGCGCCAGCAGCTCACAGGGGGGGAGTAATGAAAAACTGTTTTTT. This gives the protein CASSSQGGSNEKLFF.

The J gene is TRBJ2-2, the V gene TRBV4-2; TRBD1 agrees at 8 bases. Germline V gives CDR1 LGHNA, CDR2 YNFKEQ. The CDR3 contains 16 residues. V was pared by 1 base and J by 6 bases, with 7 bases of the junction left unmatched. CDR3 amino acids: CASSQVGQGAAGELFF. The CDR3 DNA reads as TGTGCCAGCAGCCAAGTAGGTCAGGGGGCGGCCGGGGAGCTGTTTTTT.

CDR3 sequence reads: CASSFGQAFNQPQHF. The CDR3 nucleotides read TGTGCCAGCAGTTTTGGTCAGGCCTTCAATCAGCCCCAGCATTTT. J is TRBJ1-5 and V is TRBV6-2 or TRBV6-3; D is unclear. The CDR3 totals 15 residues. V lost 4 bases and J lost 3, with 13 bases in between. Germline V gene data show CDR1 as MNHEY and CDR2 as SVGEGT.